The rows below give T cell receptor beta chains drawn from one sample of a study of blood T cells in healthy people across ages. TCRdb ran MiXCR on the 5' RACE reads and lists one entry per CDR3 protein. The sample has 1.5 million to 2 million distinct CDR3 sequences, 25% to 30% seen once. Sequences were obtained from blood. The source of these receptors is a woman in her twenties or thirties in good health. Each CDR3 is given with its conserved first and last residue. The D gene is left open where the match is weak. Expanded clones get a size class; other rows say once, few or many, or leave the size out.

14,TRBJ1-6,TRBV12-3/TRBV12-4,.,.,CASTQDSLNSPLHF,TGTGCCAGCACCCAGGACAGTTTGAATTCACCCCTCCACTTT
12,TRBJ2-3,TRBV29-1,.,.,CSVEPGRDTQYF,TGCAGCGTTGAACCGGGTCGCGATACGCAGTATTTT
14,TRBJ2-7,TRBV6-4,.,TRBD2,CASSGLAGRYEQYF,TGTGCCAGCAGTGGGTTAGCGGGAAGATACGAGCAGTACTTC
14,TRBJ2-7,TRBV6-6,few,TRBD2,CASRRTSGEGEQYF,TGTGCCAGCAGAAGGACTAGCGGGGAAGGCGAGCAGTACTTC
14,TRBJ2-1,TRBV5-1,many,TRBD2,CASTGLVGSKEQFF,TGCGCCAGCACCGGACTAGTAGGATCCAAGGAGCAGTTCTTC
14,TRBJ1-1,TRBV6-5,few,.,CASSYFGAKGVAFF,TGTGCCAGCAGTTACTTCGGGGCCAAGGGAGTAGCTTTCTTT
14,TRBJ1-2,TRBV10-3,.,.,CAIRGTAGSVGYTF,TGTGCCATCAGGGGGACCGCCGGATCGGTTGGCTACACCTTC
17,TRBJ2-1,TRBV7-9,.,.,CASSLAGAASRGNEQFF,TGTGCCAGCAGCTTAGCAGGGGCGGCTAGCCGGGGCAATGAGCAGTTCTTC
15,TRBJ2-3,TRBV4-2,many,.,CASSHSWEPTDTQYF,TGTGCCAGCAGCCATTCTTGGGAACCAACAGATACGCAGTATTTT
14,TRBJ2-7,TRBV29-1,many,.,CSVEATDKTYEQYF,TGCAGCGTTGAGGCGACCGACAAAACCTACGAGCAGTACTTC
14,TRBJ2-1,TRBV6-5,many,.,CASSLRTLGNEQFF,TGTGCCAGCAGTTTACGTACACTAGGGAATGAGCAGTTCTTC
11,TRBJ2-7,TRBV20-1,.,.,CSAFPSDEQYF,TGCAGTGCTTTCCCTAGCGACGAGCAGTACTTC
15,TRBJ2-5,TRBV28,.,TRBD2,CASLSGGAWQETQYF,TGTGCCAGCCTTAGCGGGGGGGCGTGGCAAGAGACCCAGTACTTC
13,TRBJ2-1,TRBV7-2,.,.,CASSSPGWDEQFF,TGTGCCAGCAGCAGCCCAGGGTGGGATGAGCAGTTCTTC
16,TRBJ2-7,TRBV6-4,.,TRBD2,CASSDSASGRIHEQYF,TGTGCCAGCAGTGACTCGGCTAGCGGGAGGATACACGAGCAGTACTTC
16,TRBJ2-5,TRBV28,many,TRBD2,CASREGLAGLQETQYF,TGTGCCAGCAGGGAGGGACTAGCGGGGTTACAAGAGACCCAGTACTTC
14,TRBJ1-5,TRBV18,few,.,CTSSPQGSNQPQHF,TGTACCAGCTCACCGCAGGGCTCCAATCAGCCCCAGCATTTT
15,TRBJ1-5,TRBV18,.,TRBD1,CASSPGTGVWQPQHF,TGTGCCAGCTCACCCGGGACAGGGGTTTGGCAGCCCCAGCATTTT
14,TRBJ2-7,TRBV20-1,many,TRBD2,CSATPLREGYEQYF,TGCAGTGCCACCCCTCTGCGGGAGGGCTACGAGCAGTACTTC
17,TRBJ2-4,TRBV2,.,.,CASSEGGPRQAKNIQYF,TGTGCCAGCAGTGAAGGTGGCCCACGACAGGCCAAAAACATTCAGTACTTC
15,TRBJ1-1,TRBV6-6,.,TRBD1,CASRPDRGIDTEAFF,TGTGCCAGCAGACCTGACAGGGGGATTGACACTGAAGCTTTCTTT
14,TRBJ2-7,TRBV12-3/TRBV12-4,few,.,CASSWGPESYEQYF,TGTGCCAGCAGTTGGGGTCCCGAGAGCTACGAGCAGTACTTC
14,TRBJ2-7,TRBV15,.,.,CATSRDQDPYEQYF,TGTGCCACCAGCAGAGATCAGGACCCCTACGAGCAGTACTTC
15,TRBJ2-3,TRBV9,many,.,CASSPMNLGTDTQYF,TGTGCCAGCAGCCCAATGAACCTCGGGACAGATACGCAGTATTTT
15,TRBJ2-3,TRBV20-1,.,.,CSAREKGVYTDTQYF,TGCAGTGCTAGAGAGAAGGGGGTGTACACAGATACGCAGTATTTT
13,TRBJ2-7,TRBV12-3/TRBV12-4,.,.,CVSSLGRDYEQYF,TGTGTCAGCAGTTTAGGTAGAGACTACGAGCAGTACTTC
15,TRBJ2-5,TRBV12-3/TRBV12-4,.,.,CASASPGLKSETQYF,TGTGCCAGCGCCAGTCCGGGCCTAAAGTCAGAGACCCAGTACTTC
15,TRBJ2-1,TRBV9,.,.,CASSVAPTTLGTQFF,TGTGCCAGCAGCGTAGCCCCCACGACGTTGGGAACACAGTTCTTC
13,TRBJ1-2,TRBV29-1,many,.,CSVTWRDRGGYTF,TGCAGCGTTACCTGGAGGGATCGGGGCGGCTACACCTTC
15,TRBJ2-1,TRBV7-3,few,.,CASSLTSAAGDEQFF,.
15,TRBJ2-6,TRBV20-1,.,TRBD1,CSARRQGSGANVLTF,TGCAGTGCTAGAAGACAGGGATCGGGGGCCAACGTCCTGACTTTC
17,TRBJ2-1,TRBV4-2,.,.,CASSQDRGGAGYNEQFF,TGTGCCAGCAGCCAAGATCGTGGGGGGGCCGGGTACAATGAGCAGTTCTTC
13,TRBJ1-5,TRBV5-1,many,.,CASSLALNQPQHF,TGTGCCAGCAGCTTAGCCCTCAATCAGCCCCAGCATTTT
15,TRBJ1-2,TRBV20-1,few,TRBD1,CSARLDRTTNYGYTF,TGCAGTGCTAGGTTGGACAGGACGACTAACTATGGCTACACCTTC
16,TRBJ2-1,TRBV20-1,.,TRBD2,CSARGTGLAVYNEQFF,TGCAGTGCTAGAGGTACGGGACTAGCGGTCTACAATGAACAGTTCTTC
14,TRBJ1-4,TRBV27,.,.,CASSFLGSNEKRFF,TGTGCCAGCAGTTTCTTGGGTTCTAATGAAAAACGGTTTTTT
14,TRBJ2-1,TRBV10-3,many,TRBD2,CAISGTSGFDEQFF,TGTGCCATCAGTGGGACTAGCGGATTCGATGAGCAGTTCTTC
15,TRBJ2-5,TRBV7-2,.,.,CASSLGSLVTETQYF,TGTGCCAGCAGCTTAGGATCCCTAGTCACAGAGACCCAGTACTTC
17,TRBJ2-4,TRBV12-5,.,.,CASGLVIVGGAAGIQYF,TGTGCTAGTGGTTTGGTAATAGTAGGGGGGGCCGCGGGCATTCAGTACTTC
13,TRBJ2-7,TRBV6-5,few,TRBD2,CASTRTSGGAEYF,TGTGCCAGCACCCGGACTAGCGGGGGCGCCGAGTACTTC
16,TRBJ2-1,TRBV9,.,TRBD2,CASSVERGSSYNEQFF,TGTGCCAGCAGCGTAGAGCGGGGGAGCTCCTACAATGAGCAGTTCTTC
17,TRBJ2-1,TRBV9,few,TRBD2,CASSVGSTSGVNNERFF,TGTGCCAGCAGCGTAGGTAGCACTAGCGGGGTTAACAATGAGCGGTTCTTC
15,TRBJ1-5,TRBV24-1,.,.,CATSDFEAANQPQHF,TGTGCCACCAGTGATTTTGAGGCGGCCAATCAGCCCCAGCATTTT
15,TRBJ2-7,TRBV27,.,TRBD2,CASSTWTSGTYEQYF,TGTGCCAGCAGTACATGGACTAGCGGAACCTACGAGCAGTACTTC
15,TRBJ1-5,TRBV7-2,.,.,CASSSQGLRNQPQHF,TGTGCCAGCAGCTCGCAGGGTTTACGCAATCAGCCCCAGCATTTT
15,TRBJ2-7,TRBV9,few,.,CASSENPTSSYEQYF,TGTGCCAGCAGCGAGAATCCCACGAGCTCCTACGAGCAGTACTTC